A few counts support the clone carrying this T cell receptor (beta chain). Its antigen is as yet unknown. V lost 9 bases, J lost 2 bases, and 10 bases lay in between. This CDR3 is 12 amino acids long. CDR1 is WNHNN and CDR2 is SYGVQD in the germline V gene (reference sequence). The data belong to a study of cytomegalovirus exposure and HLA in healthy donors. Notes on the study in general: Cytomegalovirus association was assigned to approximately 160 TCR beta chains. Reports indicated that the classifier achieved high specificity and sensitivity in diagnosing cytomegalovirus status.

Clones were read by immunoSEQ multiplex PCR, and TCRdb kept only the in-frame ones, dropping some. The profile shows about 130,000 clones, just under 90% of them singletons. Sequencing input: PBMCs. The J gene is TRBJ2-5, the V gene TRBV10-1; tentatively, D is TRBD1 (7 bases). The sequence was collected from a young woman in good health and CMV-seropositive. CDR3 nucleotide sequence: TGCGCCAGACAGGGGAGGCAAGAGACCCAGTACTTC. Its translation is CARQGRQETQYF.